Listed here are 29 T cell receptor beta chains from one sample, sequenced in a study of T cell changes during pregnancy in multiple sclerosis. The data were produced by immunoSEQ multiplex PCR, yet TCRdb's version contains in-frame clones alone and is incomplete. The sample holds 75,000 to 100,000 clones, under 95% seen once. The specimen comprised peripheral blood, sampled after pregnancy. Source of these receptors: a female donor in good health, enrolled as a control in a pregnancy study.

The rearrangement links TRBV11-3 to TRBJ2-5; tentatively, D is TRBD1 (6 bases). Trimming took 5 bases from V and 2 from J, leaving 9 bases between them. CDR1 is SGHNT, CDR2 YENEEA, per germline. CDR3 size: 13 residues. The CDR3 sequence is CASSPGQQETQYF. CDR3 DNA: TGTGCCAGCAGCCCCGGACAGCAAGAGACCCAGTACTTC.

This chain connects TRBV19 to TRBJ1-2; unclear D gene. CDR1 is LNHDA, CDR2 SQIVND, per germline (reference sequence). The V end was cut by 5 bases, the J end by 7 bases, with 14 bases between. The CDR3 totals 13 residues. For the CDR3, the DNA is TGTGCCAGTAGTCTCCCCCCCGGAGGTGGCTACACCTTC. This codes for CASSLPPGGGYTF.

This clone was seen just once. V gene TRBV28 combines with J gene TRBJ2-1; 10 bases are a match to TRBD2. Unmatched junction bases numbered 5, after V lost 4 bases and J lost 5 bases. The CDR3 consists of 15 residues. Germline V CDR1 and CDR2: MDHEN, SYDVKM. CDR3 in amino acids: CASSWASGSHNEQFF. The CDR3 nucleotides are TGTGCCAGCAGTTGGGCTAGCGGGAGCCACAATGAGCAGTTCTTC.

J is TRBJ1-2 and V is TRBV5-5; D call uncertain. This CDR3 contains 14 residues. V was shortened by 4 bases and J by 2 bases, with 12 bases between the two germline ends. Germline lookup yields CDR1 SGHKS and CDR2 YYEKEE (reference sequence). The CDR3 region is CASSPTHGNYGYTF. The CDR3 coding sequence is TGTGCCAGCAGCCCCACGCACGGGAACTATGGCTACACCTTC.

This clone was observed a single time. The chain couples TRBV7-9 to TRBJ2-1, with D possibly being TRBD2 (6 bases). V was pared by 7 bases and J by 9 bases, with 10 bases between. The CDR3 consists of 11 residues. CDR1 is SEHNR, CDR2 FQNEAQ, per germline (reference sequence). The CDR3 loop is CASTGTAEQFF. As DNA, the CDR3 is TGTGCCAGCACGGGGACTGCTGAGCAGTTCTTC.

Of note for this clone: A read error may account for a junction end that differs from germline. The chain uses TRBV11-2 and TRBJ2-1; D is uncertain. This CDR3 has 11 amino acids. The germline V gene encodes CDR1 SGHAT and CDR2 FQNNGV. The CDR3: CASSSFNEQFF. The CDR3 DNA reads as TGTGCCAGCAGCTCCTTCAATGAGCAGTTCTTC.

The gene calls are TRBV7-8 and TRBJ1-1; D perhaps matches TRBD1 (5 bases). CDR1 and CDR2 (germline): SGHVS, FQNEAQ. Trimming shortened V by 5 bases and J by 4 bases, and 14 bases separated the two germline ends. The CDR3 runs 14 residues. The CDR3 nucleotides read TGTGCCAGCAGCCAACAGGAATGGGCCACTGAAGCTTTCTTT. This codes for CASSQQEWATEAFF.

The V gene is TRBV28, the J gene TRBJ2-4, with TRBD1 matching 8 bases. CDR3 length: 13 amino acids. V trimming: 2 bases; J trimming: 16 bases; junction bases outside the gene matches: 10. Per germline, CDR1 MDHEN and CDR2 SYDVKM. DNA for the CDR3: TGTGCCAGCAGTTTAGCCCTGACAGGGGCTGGATACTTC. Translated, it gives CASSLALTGAGYF.

This chain links TRBV7-9 with TRBJ1-2, with a tentative D call TRBD1 (5 bases). The V gene lost 4 bases and the J gene lost 8 bases, with 17 bases spanning the gap. Germline lookup yields CDR1 SEHNR and CDR2 FQNEAQ (reference sequence). This CDR3 is 14 amino acids long. The CDR3 DNA reads as TGTGCCAGCAGCTATCCGACAGATTCAAGAGGCTACACCTTC. Protein product: CASSYPTDSRGYTF. The variable domain in full, completed from reference TRBV7-9 and TRBJ1-2, reads DTGVSQNPRHKITKRGQNVTFRCDPISEHNRLYWYRQTLGQGPEFLTYFQNEAQLEKSRLLSDRFSAERPKGSFSTLEIQRTEQGDSAMYLCASSYPTDSRGYTFGSGTRLTVV.

The chain has TRBV5-3 and TRBJ2-1, with a possible D match to TRBD1 (5 bases). TRBV5-3 is an ORF, and what it does is uncertain. The CDR3 extends over 14 amino acids. The V and J ends lost 3 bases and 0 bases respectively, with 7 bases between them. The CDR3 is CARSSTVSYNEQFF. The CDR3 nucleotides read TGTGCCAGAAGCTCGACAGTCTCCTACAATGAGCAGTTCTTC.

This chain joins TRBV4-1 and TRBJ1-2; possibly TRBD1 for D (6 bases). V lost 4 bases, J lost 0 bases, and 12 bases lay in between. The germline V gene encodes CDR1 MGHRA and CDR2 YSYEKL. The CDR3 covers 15 residues. CDR3 sequence: CASSPWDKTNYGYTF. In nucleotides, the CDR3 is TGCGCCAGCAGCCCCTGGGACAAAACTAACTATGGCTACACCTTC.

The chain combines TRBV5-6 with TRBJ1-6, with D possibly matching TRBD1 (5 bases). Trimming took off 3 bases at V and 7 bases at J, with 14 bases between the two ends. CDR1 SGHDT and CDR2 YYEEEE come from the germline V gene. This CDR3 comprises 15 residues. The CDR3 DNA sequence: TGTGCCAGCAGCTCCCCAGGGTCCTGGAATTCACCCCTCCACTTT. The encoded protein is CASSSPGSWNSPLHF.

The genes are TRBV5-1 and TRBJ2-3; TRBD2 aligns across 8 bases. CDR1 and CDR2 from the germline V gene are SGHRS and YFSETQ. This CDR3 is 16 amino acids long. Trimming at V came to 4 bases and at J to 6 bases, leaving 13 bases not matched to a gene. CDR3 region: CASSPYTGGAGDTQYF. For the CDR3, the DNA is TGCGCCAGCAGCCCCTATACCGGGGGGGCTGGGGATACGCAGTATTTT.

V usage is TRBV7-9 and J usage is TRBJ2-1; 7 bases are a match to TRBD1. V was clipped by 5 bases and J by 7 bases; unmatched bases: 14. CDR1 SEHNR and CDR2 FQNEAQ come from the germline V gene (reference sequence). The CDR3 runs 16 residues. The CDR3 spells CASSARDRVVGNEQFF. CDR3 in DNA: TGTGCCAGCAGCGCCCGCGACAGGGTGGTAGGGAATGAGCAGTTCTTC.

The chain joins TRBV2 to TRBJ1-1; tentative D call: TRBD1 (6 bases). Germline lookup yields CDR1 SNHLY and CDR2 FYNNEI. V lost 2 bases and J 10 bases, leaving 11 bases between the germline ends. The CDR3 covers 12 residues. The CDR3 DNA reads as TGTGCCAGCAGTGAAAAACGCAGGGGAGCTTTCTTT. Its translation is CASSEKRRGAFF.

The V call is TRBV6-1, the J call TRBJ1-2; weak D call: TRBD1 (5 bases). CDR3 size: 16 residues. The germline V gene has CDR1 MNHNS and CDR2 SASEGT. V lost 2 bases, J lost 8 bases, and 21 bases lay in between. The DNA of the CDR3 is TGTGCCAGCAGTGAAATTTTCGACAGTTTAATGGGGGGCTACACCTTC. It specifies CASSEIFDSLMGGYTF.

CDR3 nucleotides: TGCGCCAGCAGCCATACGGGACAGGTGGACTATGGCTACACCTTC. Translation: CASSHTGQVDYGYTF. The chain uses TRBV5-1 and TRBJ1-2; the match to TRBD1 covers 8 bases. Germline CDR1 SGHRS, CDR2 YFSETQ. V lost 4 bases to trimming and J lost 3 bases; unmatched junction nucleotides: 8. The CDR3 sequence is 15 residues long.

CDR3 coding DNA: TGTGCCAGCAGCTTACCCCGAATCGACAACCCTAACTATGGCTACACCTTC. Amino acid sequence: CASSLPRIDNPNYGYTF. V and J are TRBV5-6 and TRBJ1-2; D is uncertain. Trimming took 2 bases from V and 0 from J, leaving 17 bases between them. Germline CDR1 and CDR2: SGHDT and YYEEEE. This CDR3 has 17 residues.

The J gene is TRBJ1-5, the V gene TRBV6-1, with D possibly being TRBD1 (6 bases). There are 14 residues in the CDR3. CDR1 and CDR2 from the germline V gene are MNHNS and SASEGT. The V gene lost 6 bases and the J gene lost 6 bases, with 15 bases spanning the gap. The CDR3 is CASSDWGGGQPQHF. DNA for the CDR3: TGTGCCAGCAGCGATTGGGGGGGCGGTCAGCCCCAGCATTTT.

The chain has TRBV6-5 and TRBJ1-5; unclear D gene. V lost 8 bases and J lost 7, with 18 bases in between. The CDR3 covers 14 residues. Germline V gene lookup returns CDR1 MNHEY and CDR2 SVGAGI. CDR3 sequence reads: CASSGGFYGQPQHF. The CDR3 DNA is TGTGCCAGCTCAGGAGGGTTTTATGGGCAGCCCCAGCATTTT.

The chain employs TRBV28 and TRBJ2-1; perhaps TRBD1 as D (6 bases). V shed 5 bases and J shed 9 bases, with 17 bases lying between them. CDR3 length: 14 amino acids. Germline V gives CDR1 MDHEN, CDR2 SYDVKM. The CDR3 here is CASSHTLQGSEQFF. The CDR3, as DNA: TGTGCCAGCAGTCATACCCTACAGGGTAGTGAGCAGTTCTTC.

The chain is built from TRBV18 and TRBJ2-3; D may be TRBD2 (6 bases). V was shortened by 4 bases and J by 3 bases, with 17 bases between the two germline ends. The CDR3 has 16 amino acids. CDR1 KGHSH and CDR2 LQKENI come from the germline V gene. This chain's CDR3 is CASSLEVGGITDTQYF. CDR3 nucleotides: TGTGCCAGCTCACTCGAGGTCGGGGGAATTACAGATACGCAGTATTTT.

The chain links TRBV4-1 to TRBJ1-2; D remains ambiguous. Germline V gene data show CDR1 as MGHRA and CDR2 as YSYEKL. The CDR3 has 14 residues. Trimming left V 4 bases short and J 5 bases short, with 14 bases between. The CDR3 loop reads CASSPPRVNYGYTF. Here the CDR3 DNA reads TGCGCCAGCAGCCCCCCGCGGGTGAATTATGGCTACACCTTC.

J is TRBJ1-5 and V is TRBV19, with 9 bases lining up with TRBD1. Germline CDR1 is LNHDA and CDR2 is SQIVND (reference sequence). J was trimmed by 7 bases and V by 6 bases; bases with no gene match: 4. The CDR3 is 13 amino acids. The CDR3 loop is CASRDRGAQPQHF. In nucleotides, the CDR3 is TGTGCCAGTAGGGACAGGGGTGCCCAGCCCCAGCATTTT.

The chain is built from TRBV4-1 and TRBJ1-1, with a possible D match to TRBD1 (6 bases). V dropped 5 bases and J dropped 0 bases, with 10 bases sitting between them. Per germline, CDR1 MGHRA and CDR2 YSYEKL. The CDR3 spans 14 residues. The CDR3 DNA is TGCGCCAGCAGCGTGCAGGGGCTGAACACTGAAGCTTTCTTT. This encodes CASSVQGLNTEAFF.

CDR3 sequence: CASSMLAGAISHEQFF. CDR3 coding DNA: TGTGCCAGTAGTATGCTAGCGGGTGCGATATCACACGAGCAGTTCTTC. The genes are TRBV19 and TRBJ2-1; 8 bases match TRBD2. V was clipped by 3 bases and J by 10 bases; unmatched bases: 14. The CDR3 contains 16 residues. Germline-derived CDR1 and CDR2 are LNHDA and SQIVND (reference sequence). The full variable domain, in which reference TRBV19 and TRBJ2-1 provide the parts outside the CDR3, is DGGITQSPKYLFRKEGQNVTLSCEQNLNHDAMYWYRQDPGQGLRLIYYSQIVNDFQKGDIAEGYSVSREKKESFPLTVTSAQKNPTAFYLCASSMLAGAISHEQFFGPGTRLTVL.

The chain recombines TRBV6-4 with TRBJ2-3, with 8 nucleotides matching TRBD2. CDR3 size: 15 residues. The V and J ends lost 6 bases and 5 bases, in that order; junction bases with no gene match: 10. CDR1 and CDR2 (germline): MRHNA, SNTAGT. CDR3 sequence: CASRPNSGGIDTQYF. The CDR3 region has the DNA TGTGCCAGCAGGCCGAACTCGGGGGGGATAGATACGCAGTATTTT.

The V gene is TRBV19, the J gene TRBJ2-7; 13 bases are shared with TRBD2. Germline values: CDR1 LNHDA, CDR2 SQIVND (reference sequence). The length of the CDR3 is 17 residues. Losses at the gene ends were 5 bases for V and 4 bases for J; bases not matched to a gene: 11. The CDR3 protein is CASSVPPTTSGRYEQYF. The CDR3 coding sequence is TGTGCCAGTAGTGTCCCCCCCACGACTAGCGGGAGGTACGAGCAGTACTTC.

The V and J genes are TRBV2 and TRBJ2-1; 13 bases are shared with TRBD2. The CDR3 is made up of 15 amino acids. Germline V gene lookup returns CDR1 SNHLY and CDR2 FYNNEI. V shed 9 bases and J 6 bases; nucleotides not matched to a gene: 8. The CDR3 here is CASRGLAGSGNEQFF. Here the CDR3 DNA reads TGTGCCAGTCGGGGACTAGCGGGGTCCGGCAATGAGCAGTTCTTC.